The 28 T cell receptor beta chains in this list originate from one sample, sequenced in a study of shared clonotypes between healthy human individuals. Some clones are missing from TCRdb's copy, which holds only in-frame ones; the method was immunoSEQ multiplex PCR. This table has hundreds of thousands of clones, around 72% appearing once. Input material: memory CD4+ T cells sorted from blood. The subset was: CD45RA-negative fraction. The origin of the receptors is a woman between 25 and 40 years old in good health.

This rearrangement joins TRBV18 to TRBJ2-1; TRBD2 matches at 9 bases. V dropped 2 bases and J dropped 6; count of bases not matched to a gene: 17. CDR1 is KGHSH, CDR2 LQKENI, per germline. This CDR3 is built from 19 residues. CDR3 in amino acids: CASSPDPSGDTRYINEQFF. The CDR3 DNA sequence: TGTGCCAGCTCACCAGACCCTAGCGGGGACACCAGGTATATCAATGAGCAGTTCTTC.

The chain couples TRBV28 to TRBJ2-3; D may be TRBD2 (6 bases). Germline CDR1 and CDR2: MDHEN and SYDVKM. The V end was cut by 8 bases, the J end by 9 bases, with 12 bases between. The CDR3 totals 11 residues. The CDR3 spells CASPGGGTQYF. CDR3 bases: TGTGCCAGCCCCGGGGGAGGAACGCAGTATTTT. The full variable domain, in which reference TRBV28 and TRBJ2-3 provide the parts outside the CDR3, is DVKVTQSSRYLVKRTGEKVFLECVQDMDHENMFWYRQDPGLGLRLIYFSYDVKMKEKGDIPEGYSVSREKKERFSLILESASTNQTSMYLCASPGGGTQYFGPGTRLTVL.

The chain recombines TRBV6-1 with TRBJ1-1; no clear D. With 0 bases removed from V and 8 bases from J, the gap between germline ends came to 10 bases. CDR1 MNHNS and CDR2 SASEGT come from the germline V gene. The CDR3 totals 13 residues. The CDR3 spells CASSEAGRFEAFF. For the CDR3, the DNA is TGTGCCAGCAGTGAAGCGGGCCGGTTCGAAGCTTTCTTT.

The count of this clone is one. This chain uses TRBV28 with TRBJ2-2, with 9 bases lining up with TRBD1. The CDR3 extends over 17 amino acids. In germline, CDR1 is MDHEN, CDR2 SYDVKM. V shed 6 bases and J 6 bases; nucleotides not matched to a gene: 14. This CDR3 reads CASRMAGQGYFAGELFF. As DNA, the CDR3 is TGTGCCAGCAGAATGGCGGGACAGGGCTATTTTGCCGGGGAGCTGTTTTTT. The full variable domain, with the rest looked up from reference TRBV28 and TRBJ2-2, is DVKVTQSSRYLVKRTGEKVFLECVQDMDHENMFWYRQDPGLGLRLIYFSYDVKMKEKGDIPEGYSVSREKKERFSLILESASTNQTSMYLCASRMAGQGYFAGELFFGEGSRLTVL.

This chain uses TRBV10-1 with TRBJ2-2, with 9 bases aligning to TRBD2. The CDR3 spans 15 residues. The J segment lost 8 bases and the V segment lost 9 bases, leaving 13 bases of the junction unmatched. Germline CDR1 is WNHNN and CDR2 is SYGVQD (reference sequence). This chain's CDR3 is CASSSGRVPGGELFF. DNA for the CDR3: TGCGCCAGTAGTAGCGGGAGAGTCCCCGGAGGGGAGCTGTTTTTT.

In DNA, the CDR3 is TGTGCCAGCAGCCTCTTGGGAGCGAACGGGGAGCTGTTTTTT. The encoded protein is CASSLLGANGELFF. This sequence joins TRBV28 and TRBJ2-2; a weak D match, TRBD2 (5 bases). The CDR3 length is 14 residues. Germline loops: CDR1 MDHEN, CDR2 SYDVKM. Trimming removed 6 bases from V and 7 bases from J, with 15 bases in between. Complete variable domain (other parts from reference TRBV28 and TRBJ2-2): DVKVTQSSRYLVKRTGEKVFLECVQDMDHENMFWYRQDPGLGLRLIYFSYDVKMKEKGDIPEGYSVSREKKERFSLILESASTNQTSMYLCASSLLGANGELFFGEGSRLTVL.

CDR3 sequence (DNA): TGCGCCAGCAGCTTGGCGCCCGACGCTGGCACAGATACGCAGTATTTT. Encoded protein: CASSLAPDAGTDTQYF. This chain links TRBV5-1 with TRBJ2-3, with unresolved D. Germline V lookup: CDR1 SGHRS, CDR2 YFSETQ. V was clipped by 0 bases and J by 1 base, with 12 bases between them. This CDR3 has 16 residues. The full variable domain, its missing parts supplied by reference TRBV5-1 and TRBJ2-3, is KAGVTQTPRYLIKTRGQQVTLSCSPISGHRSVSWYQQTPGQGLQFLFEYFSETQRNKGNFPGRFSGRQFSNSRSEMNVSTLELGDSALYLCASSLAPDAGTDTQYFGPGTRLTVL.

CDR3 region: CSVESQGDTQYF. Here the CDR3 DNA reads TGCAGCGTTGAAAGCCAGGGAGATACGCAGTATTTT. This rearrangement joins TRBV29-1 to TRBJ2-3; maybe TRBD1 (5 bases). CDR1 and CDR2 from the germline V gene are SQVTM and ANQGSEA. V lost 2 bases, J lost 5 bases, and 8 bases lay in between. The CDR3 has 12 amino acids.

Comments on this clone: In the same sample, other DNA sequences code for this CDR3. CDR3 in amino acids: CASSLAYGYTF. Here the CDR3 DNA reads TGTGCCAGCAGCCTCGCCTATGGCTACACCTTC. The chain links TRBV28 to TRBJ1-2; D is unresolved. Germline V CDR1 and CDR2: MDHEN, SYDVKM. V was pared by 6 bases and J by 4 bases, with 6 bases between. This CDR3 is 11 amino acids long.

The chain combines TRBV7-3 with TRBJ2-3; unclear D gene. The CDR3 extends over 15 amino acids. Trimming cost V 2 bases and J 1 base, with 10 bases left between them. In germline, CDR1 is SGHTA, CDR2 FQGTGA. This CDR3 reads CASSLGHRGTDTQYF. DNA for the CDR3: TGTGCCAGCAGCTTAGGGCATCGCGGCACAGATACGCAGTATTTT.

Only a few counts were recorded for this clone. V and J are TRBV30 and TRBJ2-3, with D maybe TRBD2 (6 bases). Between the trimmed V and J ends, which lost 5 bases and 8 bases, there was a span of 8 bases. Germline V gene sequence: CDR1 GTSNPN, CDR2 SVGIG (reference sequence). The CDR3 is 10 amino acids. CDR3 loop: CAWGGGTQYF. The CDR3 coding sequence is TGTGCCTGGGGGGGAGGTACGCAGTATTTT.

This chain joins TRBV19 and TRBJ2-2; 9 bases fit TRBD1. After removal of 4 bases from V and 5 bases from J, the junction contained 11 bases not matched to a gene. Germline loops: CDR1 LNHDA, CDR2 SQIVND (reference sequence). This CDR3 spans 17 amino acids. Here the CDR3 reads CASSTGTGLRRTGELFF. The CDR3 DNA sequence: TGTGCCAGTAGTACCGGGACAGGGCTTCGGAGAACCGGGGAGCTGTTTTTT.

The rearrangement uses TRBV5-6 and TRBJ1-2; D might be TRBD1 (5 bases). This CDR3 is 13 amino acids long. V was clipped by 0 bases and J by 13 bases, with 16 bases between them. Germline-derived CDR1 and CDR2 are SGHDT and YYEEEE. CDR3 nucleotide sequence: TGTGCCAGCAGCTTGGGGGGGTACACCTGGTTCACCTTC. The encoded protein is CASSLGGYTWFTF.

The rearrangement links TRBV7-9 to TRBJ2-7; D gene uncertain. The germline V gene has CDR1 SEHNR and CDR2 FQNEAQ (reference sequence). The CDR3 is 12 residues long. V dropped 5 bases and J dropped 3 bases, with 8 bases sitting between them. CDR3: CASSQDVYEQYF. CDR3 coding DNA: TGTGCCAGCAGCCAGGACGTCTACGAGCAGTACTTC.

This sequence joins TRBV11-3 and TRBJ2-3; 7 bases align to TRBD2. CDR1 SGHNT and CDR2 YENEEA come from the germline V gene. The V gene end was trimmed by 1 base and the J gene end by 1 base; junction bases not matched to a gene: 5. This CDR3 has 16 amino acids. The DNA for the CDR3 is TGTGCCAGCAGCTTAGGACTAGCTGGAGGCACAGATACGCAGTATTTT. It is translated as CASSLGLAGGTDTQYF.

The chain uses TRBV10-1 and TRBJ2-3; no definite D call. The CDR3 consists of 14 residues. Germline V lookup: CDR1 WNHNN, CDR2 SYGVQD (reference sequence). V was shortened by 2 bases and J by 2 bases, with 8 bases between the two germline ends. CDR3 coding DNA: TGCGCCAGCAGTGAGAGACGTACCACAGATACGCAGTATTTT. Protein product: CASSERRTTDTQYF.

With respect to this clone: This same CDR3 is encoded by further DNA sequences in the sample. The V gene is TRBV11-2, the J gene TRBJ2-3; D unclear. CDR1 and CDR2 from the germline V gene are SGHAT and FQNNGV. The CDR3 runs to 13 residues. The germline V and J ends were trimmed by 0 bases and 2 bases, with 3 bases remaining between them. The CDR3 loop reads CASSLDTTDTQYF. The CDR3 DNA follows: TGTGCCAGCAGCTTAGACACCACAGATACGCAGTATTTT.

The CDR3: CASSDRNWGGYTF. CDR3 in DNA: TGTGCCAGCAGCGACAGGAACTGGGGCGGCTACACCTTC. The chain employs TRBV7-2 and TRBJ1-2, with D perhaps matching TRBD1 (6 bases). CDR3 length: 13 residues. Germline V gene lookup returns CDR1 SGHTA and CDR2 FQGNSA. Trimming left V 5 bases short and J 8 bases short, with 15 bases between.

J is TRBJ1-3 and V is TRBV18, with D tentatively TRBD1 (5 bases). The CDR3 contains 15 residues. Per germline, CDR1 KGHSH and CDR2 LQKENI. V lost 8 bases and J lost 3, with 17 bases in between. CDR3 bases: TGTGCCAGCCGCGGCGGGGGGATCAGTGGAAACACCATATATTTT. Protein: CASRGGGISGNTIYF.

The rearrangement links TRBV29-1 to TRBJ2-7; the D gene is possibly TRBD1 (6 bases). V was clipped by 4 bases and J by 0 bases, with 10 bases between them. The length of the CDR3 is 13 residues. The germline CDR1 and CDR2 sequences are SQVTM and ANQGSEA. This chain's CDR3 is CSVARDTSYEQYF. The CDR3 DNA sequence: TGCAGCGTTGCCAGGGACACCTCCTACGAGCAGTACTTC.

A remark on this clone: Other DNA variants within this sample encode the same CDR3. This rearrangement joins TRBV7-6 to TRBJ2-3; D might be TRBD2 (5 bases). Looked up from germline, CDR1 is SGHVS and CDR2 is FNYEAQ. V lost 2 bases and J lost 0, with 6 bases in between. This CDR3 is built from 14 residues. CDR3 DNA: TGTGCCAGCAGCTTACAGCGGAGCACAGATACGCAGTATTTT. Translation: CASSLQRSTDTQYF.

Worth noting for this clone: This CDR3 is also generated by other DNA sequences in the sample. The V call is TRBV28, the J call TRBJ1-1; TRBD1 might be the D (5 bases). The CDR3 contains 15 residues. V was clipped by 6 bases and J by 0 bases, with 14 bases between them. Germline V CDR1 and CDR2: MDHEN, SYDVKM. CDR3 DNA sequence: TGTGCCAGCAGCTCCCCCGGGGGAGTGAACACTGAAGCTTTCTTT. Translating it yields CASSSPGGVNTEAFF.

The chain is built from TRBV10-1 and TRBJ1-5; the D gene is possibly TRBD1 (5 bases). This CDR3 is built from 14 residues. Trimming stripped 4 bases from V and 7 bases from J, with 14 bases between. Germline CDR1 is WNHNN and CDR2 is SYGVQD (reference sequence). CDR3 sequence reads: CASSAGATDQPQHF. For the CDR3, the DNA is TGCGCCAGCAGTGCCGGGGCAACGGACCAGCCCCAGCATTTT.

J is TRBJ2-3 and V is TRBV29-1; D call uncertain. V gave up 3 bases and J gave up 3 bases, with 10 bases separating them. Germline loops: CDR1 SQVTM, CDR2 ANQGSEA. The CDR3 is made up of 13 amino acids. The CDR3 reads CSVDAATTDTQYF. The CDR3, as DNA: TGCAGCGTTGATGCGGCTACGACAGATACGCAGTATTTT.

The V and J genes are TRBV28 and TRBJ2-7; D is possibly TRBD2 (5 bases). The ends were cut back, 6 bases at V and 2 bases at J, with 17 bases in the middle. Per the germline V gene, CDR1 is MDHEN and CDR2 is SYDVKM. The CDR3 covers 15 residues. The CDR3 loop is CASSPDILGAYEQYF. CDR3 nucleotides: TGTGCCAGCAGCCCCGACATCCTCGGGGCCTACGAGCAGTACTTC.

This clone has a count of ten or more. The chain uses TRBV27 and TRBJ1-5; 10 nucleotides match TRBD1. CDR1 and CDR2 from the germline V gene are MNHEY and SMNVEV (reference sequence). The CDR3 length is 15 residues. The trim removed 6 bases at V and 3 bases at J, leaving 5 bases unmatched. As DNA, the CDR3 is TGTGCCAGCAGGAGGACAGGGGGAGACAATCAGCCCCAGCATTTT. Translation gives CASRRTGGDNQPQHF.

The chain carries TRBV19 and TRBJ1-5; D might be TRBD1 (6 bases). The germline V gene has CDR1 LNHDA and CDR2 SQIVND (reference sequence). CDR3 length: 15 residues. V lost 8 bases and J lost 0, with 14 bases in between. The CDR3 region is CASFPGHTSNQPQHF. CDR3 DNA: TGTGCCAGTTTCCCGGGACACACTAGCAATCAGCCCCAGCATTTT. The full variable domain, rest sourced from reference TRBV19 and TRBJ1-5, is DGGITQSPKYLFRKEGQNVTLSCEQNLNHDAMYWYRQDPGQGLRLIYYSQIVNDFQKGDIAEGYSVSREKKESFPLTVTSAQKNPTAFYLCASFPGHTSNQPQHFGDGTRLSIL.

The chain links TRBV28 to TRBJ1-4; TRBD1 might be the D (5 bases). Trimming shortened V by 10 bases and J by 0 bases, and 12 bases separated the two germline ends. The CDR3 spans 14 residues. The germline gives CDR1 MDHEN, CDR2 SYDVKM. This CDR3 reads CATRDGTTNEKLFF. In DNA form, the CDR3 reads TGTGCCACCAGGGACGGTACAACTAATGAAAAACTGTTTTTT.